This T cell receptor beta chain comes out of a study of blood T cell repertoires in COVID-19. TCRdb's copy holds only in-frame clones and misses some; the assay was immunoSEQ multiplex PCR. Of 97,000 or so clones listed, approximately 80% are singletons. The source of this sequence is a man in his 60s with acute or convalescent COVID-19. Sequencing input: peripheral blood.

CDR3 bases: TGTGCCAGCAGCTTCGGGACTACGTACAATGAGCAGTTCTTC. Translating gives CASSFGTTYNEQFF. This chain joins TRBV11-2 and TRBJ2-1; TRBD2 agrees at 7 bases. CDR3 size: 14 residues. Germline V gene data show CDR1 as SGHAT and CDR2 as FQNNGV. The V segment lost 3 bases and the J segment 4 bases; nucleotides outside the gene matches: 3.